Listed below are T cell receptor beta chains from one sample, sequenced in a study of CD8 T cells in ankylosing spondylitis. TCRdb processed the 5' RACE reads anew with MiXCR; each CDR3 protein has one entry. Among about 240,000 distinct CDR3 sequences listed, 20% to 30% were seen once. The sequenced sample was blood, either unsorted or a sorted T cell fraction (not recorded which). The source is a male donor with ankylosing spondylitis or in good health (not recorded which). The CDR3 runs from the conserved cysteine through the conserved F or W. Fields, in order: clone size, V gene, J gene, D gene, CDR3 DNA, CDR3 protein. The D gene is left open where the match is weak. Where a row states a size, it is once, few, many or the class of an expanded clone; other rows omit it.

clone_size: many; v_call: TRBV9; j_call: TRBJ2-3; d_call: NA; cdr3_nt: TGTGCCAGCAGCGTAGGCGGCGGAGATACGCAGTATTTT; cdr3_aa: CASSVGGGDTQYF
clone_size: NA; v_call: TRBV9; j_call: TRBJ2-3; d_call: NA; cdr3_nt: TGTGCCAGCAGCGCAGAGGGCAGGGCCGGGGATACGCAGTATTTT; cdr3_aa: CASSAEGRAGDTQYF
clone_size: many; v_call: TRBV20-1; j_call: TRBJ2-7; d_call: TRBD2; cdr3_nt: TGCAGTGCCGACGGACTAGACGAGCAGTACTTC; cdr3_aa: CSADGLDEQYF
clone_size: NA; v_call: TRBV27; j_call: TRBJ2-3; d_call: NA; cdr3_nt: TGTGCCAGCAGTTTTGCGGGACCTAGCACAGATACGCAGTATTTT; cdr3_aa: CASSFAGPSTDTQYF
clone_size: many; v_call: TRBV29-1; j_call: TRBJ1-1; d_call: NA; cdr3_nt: TGCAGCGTGGCCCCGGCACCTGGGGGGACTGAAGCTTTCTTT; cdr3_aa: CSVAPAPGGTEAFF
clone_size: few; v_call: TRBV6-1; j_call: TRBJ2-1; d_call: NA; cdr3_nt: TGTGCCAGCAGAAGAGACAACTCCTACAATGAGCAGTTCTTC; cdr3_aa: CASRRDNSYNEQFF
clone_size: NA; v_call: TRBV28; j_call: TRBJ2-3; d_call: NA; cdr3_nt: TGTGCCAGCAGTGTTCTTCTCAGGGATACGCAGTATTTT; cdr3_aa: CASSVLLRDTQYF
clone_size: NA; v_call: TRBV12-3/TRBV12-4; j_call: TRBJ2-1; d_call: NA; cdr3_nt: TGTGCCAGCAGTTTTAGCGGTCAAAGGGATGAGCAGTTCTTC; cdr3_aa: CASSFSGQRDEQFF
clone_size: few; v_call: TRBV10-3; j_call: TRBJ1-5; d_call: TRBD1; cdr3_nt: TGTGCCACCTGGACAGGGGGCAATCAGCCCCAGCATTTT; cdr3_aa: CATWTGGNQPQHF
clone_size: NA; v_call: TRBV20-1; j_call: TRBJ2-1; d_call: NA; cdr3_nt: TGCAGTGCCCCTCGCCCATCAGATTACAATGAGCAGTTCTTC; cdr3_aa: CSAPRPSDYNEQFF
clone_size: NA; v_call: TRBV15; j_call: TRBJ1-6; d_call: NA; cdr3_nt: TGTGCCACCAGCAGGGGAAAGGGGGAACCCCTCCACTTT; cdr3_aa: CATSRGKGEPLHF
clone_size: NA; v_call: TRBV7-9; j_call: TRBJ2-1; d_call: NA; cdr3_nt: TGTGCCAGCAGCTTATTATCACGGGTTAGCTCCTACAATGAGCAGTTCTTC; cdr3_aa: CASSLLSRVSSYNEQFF
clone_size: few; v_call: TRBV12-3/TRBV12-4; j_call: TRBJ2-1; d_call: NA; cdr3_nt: TGTGCCAGCAGTTTAACGGTTAGCACAGGGAGAGAGCAGTTCTTC; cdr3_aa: CASSLTVSTGREQFF
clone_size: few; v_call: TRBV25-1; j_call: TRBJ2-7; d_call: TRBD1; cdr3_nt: TGTGCCAGCAGTGAATCGAGGACAGGGGGGGAATACGAGCAGTACTTC; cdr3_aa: CASSESRTGGEYEQYF
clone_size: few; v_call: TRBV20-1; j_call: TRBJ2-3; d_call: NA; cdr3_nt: TGCAGTGCTCCCCCTGGGGGAGGAACTAGCACAGATACGCAGTATTTT; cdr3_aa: CSAPPGGGTSTDTQYF
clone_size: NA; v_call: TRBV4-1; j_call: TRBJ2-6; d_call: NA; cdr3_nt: TGCGCCAGCAGCCTGCTTAGGGCTGGGGCCAACGTCCTGACTTTC; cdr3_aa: CASSLLRAGANVLTF
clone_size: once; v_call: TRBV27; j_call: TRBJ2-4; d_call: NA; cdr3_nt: TGTGCCAGCAGCGCCGACCGAGAAAACATTCAGTACTTC; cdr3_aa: CASSADRENIQYF
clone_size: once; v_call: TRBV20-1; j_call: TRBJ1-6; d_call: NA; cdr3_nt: TGCAGTGCCGGGTCGGGGAATTCACCCCTCCACTTT; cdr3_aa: CSAGSGNSPLHF
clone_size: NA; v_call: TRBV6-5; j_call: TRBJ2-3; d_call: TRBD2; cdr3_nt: TGTGCCAGCAGTTTCGGACTAGCGGGGGGAGATACGCAGTATTTT; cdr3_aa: CASSFGLAGGDTQYF
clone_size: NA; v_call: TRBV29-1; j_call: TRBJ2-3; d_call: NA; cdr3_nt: TGCAGCGTTGATTACGGGGCTTTGGATACGCAGTATTTT; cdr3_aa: CSVDYGALDTQYF
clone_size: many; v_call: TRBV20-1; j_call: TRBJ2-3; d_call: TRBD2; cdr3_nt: TGCAGTGCTAGAGATCCTTTGCGGCTAGCGGGGCGCCGAGATACGCAGTATTTT; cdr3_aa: CSARDPLRLAGRRDTQYF
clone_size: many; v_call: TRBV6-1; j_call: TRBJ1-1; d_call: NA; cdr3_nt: TGTGCCAGCAGTGAGTGGCAGGGCGAAGCTTTCTTT; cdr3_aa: CASSEWQGEAFF
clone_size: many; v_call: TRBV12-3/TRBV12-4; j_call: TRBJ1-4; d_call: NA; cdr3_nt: TGTGCCAGCAGGTCAGGCATTAATGAAAAACTGTTTTTT; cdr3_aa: CASRSGINEKLFF
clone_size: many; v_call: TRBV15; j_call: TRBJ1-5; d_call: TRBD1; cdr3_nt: TGTGCCACCAGCGGACAGGGAGATCAGCCCCAGCATTTT; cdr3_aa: CATSGQGDQPQHF
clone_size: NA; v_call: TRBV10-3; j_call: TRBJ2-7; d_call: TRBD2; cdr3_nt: TGTGCCACCCGGGAGGGAAGGGACGAGCAGTACTTC; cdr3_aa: CATREGRDEQYF
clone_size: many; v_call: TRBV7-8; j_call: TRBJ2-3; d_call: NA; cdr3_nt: TGTGCCAGCAGCTTCAGTGGGGTGGGGGCAGATACGCAGTATTTT; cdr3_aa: CASSFSGVGADTQYF
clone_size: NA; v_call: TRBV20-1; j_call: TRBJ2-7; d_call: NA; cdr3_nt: TGCAGTGCTAGTCGTCCAACCTACGAGCAGTACTTC; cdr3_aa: CSASRPTYEQYF
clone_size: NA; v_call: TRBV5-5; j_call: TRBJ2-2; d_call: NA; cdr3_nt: TGTGCCAGCAGCCCACCAATAGGGGAGCTGTTTTTT; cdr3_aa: CASSPPIGELFF
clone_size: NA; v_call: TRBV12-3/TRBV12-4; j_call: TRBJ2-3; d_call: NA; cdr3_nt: TGTGCCAGCAGTTTTGACAGCCGCACAGATACGCAGTATTTT; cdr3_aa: CASSFDSRTDTQYF
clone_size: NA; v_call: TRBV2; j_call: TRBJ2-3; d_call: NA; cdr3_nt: TGTGCCAGCAGCCGGGGCATTGGAGGAGATACGCAGTATTTT; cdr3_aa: CASSRGIGGDTQYF
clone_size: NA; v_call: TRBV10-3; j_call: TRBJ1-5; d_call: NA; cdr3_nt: TGTGCTATCAGTGAGGGCAGGACAAACTCAAATCAGCCCCAGCATTTT; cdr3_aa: CAISEGRTNSNQPQHF
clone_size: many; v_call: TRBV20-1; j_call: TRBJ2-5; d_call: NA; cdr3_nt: TGCAGTGCTAGAGTGGACGGGGGTTATGAGACCCAGTACTTC; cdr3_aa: CSARVDGGYETQYF
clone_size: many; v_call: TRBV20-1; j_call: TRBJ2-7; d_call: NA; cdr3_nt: TGCAGTGCTCACACGGGCGAGCAGTACTTC; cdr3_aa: CSAHTGEQYF
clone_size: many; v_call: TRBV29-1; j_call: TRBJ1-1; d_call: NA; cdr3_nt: TGCAGCGTTGAAGAGGGCCTGACTAGGTCGAGGGCTGAAGCTTTCTTT; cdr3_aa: CSVEEGLTRSRAEAFF
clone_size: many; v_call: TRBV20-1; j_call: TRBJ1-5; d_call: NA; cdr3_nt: TGCAGTGCCGCGGACGGGCCCAATCAGCCCCAGCATTTT; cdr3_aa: CSAADGPNQPQHF
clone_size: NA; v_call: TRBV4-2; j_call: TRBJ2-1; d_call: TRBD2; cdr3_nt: TGTGCCAGCAGCCAGGTTAGCGGGGTAAGCTCCTACAATGAGCAGTTCTTC; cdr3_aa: CASSQVSGVSSYNEQFF
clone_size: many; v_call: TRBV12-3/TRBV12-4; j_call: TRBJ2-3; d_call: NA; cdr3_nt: TGTGCCAGCAGTTCCGGAGGGGGAAGCACAGATACGCAGTATTTT; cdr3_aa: CASSSGGGSTDTQYF
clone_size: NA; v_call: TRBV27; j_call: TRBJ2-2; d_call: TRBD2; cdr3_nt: TGTGCCAGCAGTCCAGTCGGGAGGGAGGTAACCGGGGAGCTGTTTTTT; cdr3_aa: CASSPVGREVTGELFF
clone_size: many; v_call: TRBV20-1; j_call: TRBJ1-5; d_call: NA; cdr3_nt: TGCAGTGCTAGGAGGGGCGCAGGGGATCAGCCCCAGCATTTT; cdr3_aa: CSARRGAGDQPQHF
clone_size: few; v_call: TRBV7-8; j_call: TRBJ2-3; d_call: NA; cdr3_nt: TGTGCCAGCAGCTTAGATGGGGCCCCCGCGGATACGCAGTATTTT; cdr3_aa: CASSLDGAPADTQYF
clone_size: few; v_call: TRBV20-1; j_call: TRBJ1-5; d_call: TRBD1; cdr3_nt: TGCAGTGCTAGCCTTGGACAGGGCTTCAATCAGCCCCAGCATTTT; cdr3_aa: CSASLGQGFNQPQHF
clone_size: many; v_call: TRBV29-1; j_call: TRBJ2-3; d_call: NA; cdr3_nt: TGCAGCGTTGAACTGGCGGGGACAAGCACAGATACGCAGTATTTT; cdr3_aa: CSVELAGTSTDTQYF
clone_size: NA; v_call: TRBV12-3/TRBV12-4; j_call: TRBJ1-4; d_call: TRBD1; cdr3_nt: TGTGCCAGCAGTTTGCTCGGGACAGGGGGCAATGAAAAACTGTTTTTT; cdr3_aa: CASSLLGTGGNEKLFF
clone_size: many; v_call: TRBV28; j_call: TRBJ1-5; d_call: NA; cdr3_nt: TGTGCCAGCAACGGTGTAGGGAGGACCATTTTGGGATCCTTATTCAATCAGCCCCAGCATTTT; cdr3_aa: CASNGVGRTILGSLFNQPQHF
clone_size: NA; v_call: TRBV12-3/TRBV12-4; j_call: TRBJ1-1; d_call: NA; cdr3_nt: TGTGCCAGCAGTTCGCCGGGAACAATTGGCACTGAAGCTTTCTTT; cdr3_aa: CASSSPGTIGTEAFF
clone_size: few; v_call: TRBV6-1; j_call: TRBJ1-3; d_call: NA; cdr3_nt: TGTGCCAGCAGAAACCCCCAGGGGAACACCATATATTTT; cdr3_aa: CASRNPQGNTIYF
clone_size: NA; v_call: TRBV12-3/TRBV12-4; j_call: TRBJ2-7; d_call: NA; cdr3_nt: TGTGCCAGCAGTTTAAAGTGGGATGCGGCCTTC; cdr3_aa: CASSLKWDAAF
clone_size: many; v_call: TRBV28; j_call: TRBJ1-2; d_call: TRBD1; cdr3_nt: TGTGCCAGCAGTTCCGGGACAGGGAGAGGCTACACCTTC; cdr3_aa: CASSSGTGRGYTF
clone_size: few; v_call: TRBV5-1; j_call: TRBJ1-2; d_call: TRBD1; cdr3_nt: TGCGCCAGCGGCAAGACAGGGTCCTATGGCTACACCTTC; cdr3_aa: CASGKTGSYGYTF
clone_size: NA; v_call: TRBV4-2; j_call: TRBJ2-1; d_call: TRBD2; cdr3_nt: TGTGCCAGCAGCCCGGGACTAGCGGGGGACTACAATGAGCAGTTCTTC; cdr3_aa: CASSPGLAGDYNEQFF
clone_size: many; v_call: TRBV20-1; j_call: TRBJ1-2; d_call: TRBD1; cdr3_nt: TGCAGTGCCCAGGGGAGGACAGGGGTCGGTGGCTACACCTTC; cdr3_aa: CSAQGRTGVGGYTF